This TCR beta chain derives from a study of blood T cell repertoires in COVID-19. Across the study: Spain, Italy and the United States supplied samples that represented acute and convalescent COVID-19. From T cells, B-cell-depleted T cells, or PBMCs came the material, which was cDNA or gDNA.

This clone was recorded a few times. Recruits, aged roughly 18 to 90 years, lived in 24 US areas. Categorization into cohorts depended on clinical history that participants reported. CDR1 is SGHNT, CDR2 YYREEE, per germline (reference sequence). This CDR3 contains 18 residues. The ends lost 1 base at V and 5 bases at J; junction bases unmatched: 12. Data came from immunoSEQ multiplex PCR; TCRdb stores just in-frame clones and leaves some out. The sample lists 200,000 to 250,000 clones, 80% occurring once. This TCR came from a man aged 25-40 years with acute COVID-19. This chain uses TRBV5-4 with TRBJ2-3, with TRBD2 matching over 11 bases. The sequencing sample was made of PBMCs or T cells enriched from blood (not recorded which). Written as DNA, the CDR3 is TGTGCCAGCAGCTTGTCGGGGCTAGCGGGGGGTCTGGAAGATACGCAGTATTTT. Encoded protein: CASSLSGLAGGLEDTQYF.